These 30 T cell receptor beta chains came from one sample sequenced in a study of blood T cell repertoires in COVID-19. Sequencing used immunoSEQ multiplex PCR; TCRdb keeps in-frame clones, though not all of them. The top ten clones hold roughly 2.9% of a sample with 190,000 or so clones, over 70% of them seen once. Sequenced sample: peripheral blood. These receptors were collected from a man aged 50-60 years with active or convalescent COVID-19.

The chain couples TRBV5-4 to TRBJ1-1, with TRBD1 matching over 9 bases. Germline CDR1 and CDR2: SGHNT and YYREEE (reference sequence). V shed 5 bases, J shed 7 bases, and the junction held 6 bases outside the gene matches. CDR3 size: 13 residues. CDR3 sequence: CASRGQGYGEAFF. CDR3 DNA sequence: TGTGCCAGCAGGGGACAGGGCTATGGTGAAGCTTTCTTT.

J is TRBJ2-6 and V is TRBV6-6, with 8 nucleotides matching TRBD1. Per the germline V gene, CDR1 is MNHNY and CDR2 is SVGAGI (reference sequence). The CDR3 extends over 16 amino acids. V lost 4 bases and J lost 3; bases outside the gene matches: 5. The CDR3 nucleotides are TGTGCCAGCAGTTCGTCAGGGGGCGGTGGGGCCAACGTCCTGACTTTC. It specifies CASSSSGGGGANVLTF.

The CDR3 DNA sequence: TGTGCCAGTAGTAGGGAGGGGACGATCAAAAACATTCAGTACTTC. Residues: CASSREGTIKNIQYF. V and J are TRBV19 and TRBJ2-4; 7 bases line up with TRBD2. In germline, CDR1 is LNHDA, CDR2 SQIVND (reference sequence). This CDR3 comprises 15 residues. Losses at the gene ends were 4 bases for V and 3 bases for J; bases not matched to a gene: 6.

The chain combines TRBV5-1 with TRBJ2-1; the D gene is possibly TRBD2 (7 bases). In germline, CDR1 is SGHRS, CDR2 YFSETQ. The V end lost 2 bases, the J end lost 8 bases, and 14 bases lay between the germline ends. This CDR3 comprises 14 residues. CDR3 coding DNA: TGCGCCAGCAGCTTTTCGGGGGGCGAGGATGAGCAGTTCTTC. Protein: CASSFSGGEDEQFF.

This chain links TRBV5-1 with TRBJ2-5; 8 nucleotides line up with TRBD1. The CDR3 is 16 amino acids. The junction had 9 bases not matched to a gene; V was cut back by 3 bases and J by 2 bases. The germline V gene encodes CDR1 SGHRS and CDR2 YFSETQ. CDR3 sequence (DNA): TGCGCCAGCAGCTCCTCGACAGGGGTCGGACAAGAGACCCAGTACTTC. Translated, it gives CASSSSTGVGQETQYF.

This clone was picked up a small number of times. This chain links TRBV10-1 with TRBJ2-2, with 9 bases that match TRBD1. The CDR3 runs 14 residues. With V trimmed by 6 bases and J by 4 bases, 3 bases remained unmatched. From germline, CDR1 is WNHNN and CDR2 SYGVQD (reference sequence). The CDR3 bases are TGCGCCAGCAGAAAACAGGGGGCCACCGGGGAGCTGTTTTTT. Its protein product is CASRKQGATGELFF.

V and J are TRBV28 and TRBJ2-7; unclear D gene. Trimming pared 4 bases from V and 3 bases from J, leaving 4 bases between. The germline CDR1 and CDR2 sequences are MDHEN and SYDVKM. This CDR3 comprises 11 residues. CDR3 region: CASSSNYEQYF. CDR3 sequence (DNA): TGTGCCAGCAGTTCAAACTACGAGCAGTACTTC.

The rearrangement joins TRBV19 to TRBJ1-1; perhaps TRBD1 as D (5 bases). Trimming took 6 bases from V and 0 from J, leaving 11 bases between them. The germline V gene encodes CDR1 LNHDA and CDR2 SQIVND (reference sequence). The CDR3 contains 14 residues. CDR3 coding DNA: TGTGCCAGTAGGGACAACAGTGTGAACACTGAAGCTTTCTTT. Translated: CASRDNSVNTEAFF. Combining the CDR3 with reference TRBV19 and TRBJ1-1 gives the whole variable domain DGGITQSPKYLFRKEGQNVTLSCEQNLNHDAMYWYRQDPGQGLRLIYYSQIVNDFQKGDIAEGYSVSREKKESFPLTVTSAQKNPTAFYLCASRDNSVNTEAFFGQGTRLTVV.

The chain joins TRBV18 to TRBJ1-1; 7 bases match TRBD1. CDR1 and CDR2 from the germline V gene are KGHSH and LQKENI. Germline trimming cut 4 bases from V and 1 base from J; bases unmatched to any gene: 6. The length of the CDR3 is 15 residues. CDR3 bases: TGTGCCAGCTCACTATCGACAGGGACGAACACTGAAGCTTTCTTT. This gives the protein CASSLSTGTNTEAFF.

The gene calls are TRBV7-8 and TRBJ1-5, with TRBD1 matching over 7 bases. The germline V gene encodes CDR1 SGHVS and CDR2 FQNEAQ. The CDR3 extends over 14 amino acids. V was pared by 4 bases and J by 4 bases, with 4 bases of the junction left unmatched. The CDR3 protein is CASSWGQPNQPQHF. CDR3 coding DNA: TGTGCCAGCAGCTGGGGACAGCCAAATCAGCCCCAGCATTTT.

The chain links TRBV6-6 to TRBJ1-2; no definite D call. Looked up from germline, CDR1 is MNHNY and CDR2 is SVGAGI (reference sequence). Trimming stripped 5 bases from V and 8 bases from J, with 12 bases between. The CDR3 is 12 amino acids. CDR3 sequence: CASSHGIVGYTF. The CDR3 DNA reads TGTGCCAGCAGTCACGGGATAGTCGGCTACACCTTC.

CDR3 in amino acids: CASSQRRDWADTQYF. The CDR3 DNA follows: TGTGCCAGCAGCCAAAGGAGGGATTGGGCAGATACGCAGTATTTT. V gene TRBV14 combines with J gene TRBJ2-3; possible D gene TRBD2, 6 bases. From germline, CDR1 is SGHDN and CDR2 FVKESK. Between the trimmed V and J ends, which lost 2 bases and 4 bases, there was a span of 13 bases. There are 15 residues in the CDR3.

This clone was found once. CDR3 coding DNA: TGCGCCAGCAGCTTGGAACCTAGCGGGGCCACCTACGAGCAGTACTTC. Translating it yields CASSLEPSGATYEQYF. The genes are TRBV5-1 and TRBJ2-7; TRBD2 aligns across 9 bases. The germline V gene encodes CDR1 SGHRS and CDR2 YFSETQ. The trim removed 0 bases at V and 2 bases at J, leaving 6 bases unmatched. The CDR3 contains 16 residues.

The CDR3 reads CASSRPGDTQYF. CDR3 nucleotides: TGTGCCAGCAGCCGCCCGGGGGATACGCAGTATTTT. The V call is TRBV7-9, the J call TRBJ2-3; TRBD2 is a possible D gene (5 bases). CDR1 is SEHNR and CDR2 is FQNEAQ in the germline V gene (reference sequence). The CDR3 has 12 residues. Trimming removed 5 bases from V and 6 bases from J, with 9 bases in between.

The gene calls are TRBV19 and TRBJ2-2; tentatively, D is TRBD2 (6 bases). V gave up 5 bases and J gave up 8 bases, with 21 bases separating them. Germline CDR1 LNHDA, CDR2 SQIVND (reference sequence). This CDR3 contains 16 residues. CDR3 protein: CASSFLPGTVGGELFF. DNA for the CDR3: TGTGCCAGTAGTTTTCTCCCCGGGACTGTTGGGGGGGAGCTGTTTTTT.

This chain joins TRBV30 and TRBJ1-6, with no clear D. The V end was cut by 1 base, the J end by 4 bases, with 5 bases between. This CDR3 spans 13 amino acids. The germline gives CDR1 GTSNPN, CDR2 SVGIG (reference sequence). The CDR3 protein is CAWSGTYNSPLHF. In nucleotides, the CDR3 is TGTGCCTGGAGTGGCACTTATAATTCACCCCTCCACTTT.

The V gene is TRBV6-5, the J gene TRBJ1-5; D unresolved. Germline lookup yields CDR1 MNHEY and CDR2 SVGAGI. This CDR3 region has 13 residues. Trimming shortened V by 3 bases and J by 9 bases, and 12 bases separated the two germline ends. In DNA form, the CDR3 reads TGTGCCAGCAGTTATTCCCCCGAGGGGCCCCAGCATTTT. This sequence encodes CASSYSPEGPQHF.

V is TRBV19 and J is TRBJ2-1; TRBD1 matches at 9 bases. The CDR3 contains 14 residues. CDR1 and CDR2 from the germline V gene are LNHDA and SQIVND (reference sequence). J was trimmed by 4 bases and V by 10 bases; bases with no gene match: 8. CDR3 sequence (DNA): TGTGCCACAACCCGGGACAGGGTATACAATGAGCAGTTCTTC. Its protein product is CATTRDRVYNEQFF.

V is TRBV12-3 or TRBV12-4 and J is TRBJ1-2; D not certain. This CDR3 has 12 amino acids. With 1 base removed from V and 8 bases from J, the gap between germline ends came to 8 bases. CDR3 region: CASSLEAGGYTF. The CDR3 coding sequence is TGTGCCAGCAGTTTAGAGGCCGGGGGCTACACCTTC.

The chain recombines TRBV2 with TRBJ2-7; tentative D call: TRBD1 (7 bases). Germline V gene sequence: CDR1 SNHLY, CDR2 FYNNEI. This CDR3 region has 12 residues. V was pared by 5 bases and J by 4 bases, with 9 bases between. The CDR3: CASSSGGYEQYF. DNA of the CDR3: TGTGCCAGCAGTTCAGGGGGGTACGAGCAGTACTTC.

The chain recombines TRBV9 with TRBJ2-2, with TRBD2 as a possible D gene (6 bases). The V end lost 0 bases, the J end lost 2 bases, and 8 bases lay between the germline ends. The CDR3 length is 15 residues. Germline lookup yields CDR1 SGDLS and CDR2 YYNGEE. Here the CDR3 reads CASSVGRDNTGELFF. DNA of the CDR3: TGTGCCAGCAGCGTAGGGAGGGATAACACCGGGGAGCTGTTTTTT.

V and J are TRBV27 and TRBJ2-3, with 14 bases that match TRBD2. In germline, CDR1 is MNHEY, CDR2 SMNVEV (reference sequence). Trimming removed 0 bases from V and 5 bases from J; junction bases left unmatched: 10. The CDR3 is made up of 19 amino acids. This CDR3 is CASSLSPGRLAGGQDTQYF. The CDR3 coding sequence is TGTGCCAGCAGTTTATCCCCTGGAAGACTAGCGGGAGGGCAAGATACGCAGTATTTT.

J is TRBJ2-3 and V is TRBV4-1; TRBD2 matches 8 bases. Germline lookup yields CDR1 MGHRA and CDR2 YSYEKL. CDR3 length: 15 amino acids. V shed 4 bases, J shed 2 bases, and the junction held 5 bases outside the gene matches. In nucleotides, the CDR3 is TGCGCCAGCAGCCCCTCTAGCGGGCCCACAGATACGCAGTATTTT. Translation: CASSPSSGPTDTQYF.

In its sample, this clone was seen once. The rearrangement joins TRBV20-1 to TRBJ2-1; no clear D. In germline, CDR1 is DFQATT, CDR2 SNEGSKA (reference sequence). V lost 3 bases, J lost 0 bases, and 15 bases lay in between. The CDR3 is made up of 16 amino acids. The CDR3 DNA reads TGCAGTGCTAGTTCCCTTGATTGGAGCTCCTACAATGAGCAGTTCTTC. Amino acid sequence: CSASSLDWSSYNEQFF.

CDR3 sequence reads: CASRRKDTTGLYF. In DNA, the CDR3 is TGTGCAAGTCGCCGTAAAGACACTACAGGTTTATATTTT. V is TRBV12-2 and J is TRBJ1-3; the DNA was not compared with TRBD1, the D call given in the table. TRBV12-2 constitutes a pseudogene. The CDR3 spans 13 residues.

This clone was seen just once. The chain employs TRBV11-2 and TRBJ2-1; 9 nucleotides agree with TRBD1. The germline gives CDR1 SGHAT, CDR2 FQNNGV. This CDR3 contains 14 residues. V lost 6 bases and J lost 10; bases outside the gene matches: 10. CDR3 sequence reads: CASRYSQGAGEQFF. The CDR3 nucleotides read TGTGCCAGCAGATACTCACAGGGGGCAGGGGAGCAGTTCTTC.

The chain links TRBV28 to TRBJ2-2, with 9 bases that match TRBD2. CDR3 size: 14 residues. Germline V gene lookup returns CDR1 MDHEN and CDR2 SYDVKM. The J segment lost 4 bases and the V segment lost 5 bases, leaving 2 bases of the junction unmatched. CDR3 coding DNA: TGTGCCAGCAGTCTTAGCGGGAGCACCGGGGAGCTGTTTTTT. This encodes CASSLSGSTGELFF.

This chain joins TRBV11-2 and TRBJ1-4, with TRBD1 identical over 8 bases. The CDR3 contains 17 residues. V was clipped by 5 bases and J by 4 bases; unmatched bases: 12. Germline assignment: CDR1 SGHAT and CDR2 FQNNGV. CDR3 nucleotide sequence: TGTGCCAGCAGCCCAGGACAGGGTCCTCCCCGTAATGAAAAACTGTTTTTT. Protein: CASSPGQGPPRNEKLFF.

The CDR3 region is CASSLSPPLRGRGETQYF. DNA for the CDR3: TGTGCCAGCAGCCTATCCCCCCCGTTGAGAGGGCGCGGGGAGACCCAGTACTTC. This chain connects TRBV13 to TRBJ2-5, with D maybe TRBD2 (5 bases). V was cut by 5 bases and J by 5 bases, with 27 bases left in between. Germline values: CDR1 PRHDT, CDR2 FYEKMQ (reference sequence). The CDR3 consists of 18 residues.

This clone showed up many times. This rearrangement joins TRBV9 to TRBJ1-6, with 9 bases aligning to TRBD1. CDR3 length: 15 amino acids. Unmatched junction bases numbered 5, after V lost 0 bases and J lost 10 bases. Germline CDR1 and CDR2: SGDLS and YYNGEE. The CDR3 DNA follows: TGTGCCAGCAGCGTAGAAGGGACAGGGAACTCACCCCTCCACTTT. It is translated as CASSVEGTGNSPLHF.